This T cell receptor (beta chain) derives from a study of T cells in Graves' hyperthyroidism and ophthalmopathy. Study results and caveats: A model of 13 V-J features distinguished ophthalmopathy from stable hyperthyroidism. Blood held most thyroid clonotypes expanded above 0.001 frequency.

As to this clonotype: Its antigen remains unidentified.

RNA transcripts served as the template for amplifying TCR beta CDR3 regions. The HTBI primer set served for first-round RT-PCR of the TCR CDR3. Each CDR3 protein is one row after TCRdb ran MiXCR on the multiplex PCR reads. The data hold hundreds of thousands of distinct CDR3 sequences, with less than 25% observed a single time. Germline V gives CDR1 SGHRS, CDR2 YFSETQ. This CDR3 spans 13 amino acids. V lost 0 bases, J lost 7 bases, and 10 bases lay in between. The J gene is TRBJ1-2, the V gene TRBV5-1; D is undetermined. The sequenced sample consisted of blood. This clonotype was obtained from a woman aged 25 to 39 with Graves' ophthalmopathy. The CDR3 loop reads CASSLDSGPGYTF. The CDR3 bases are TGCGCCAGCAGCTTGGATTCGGGCCCTGGCTACACCTTC.